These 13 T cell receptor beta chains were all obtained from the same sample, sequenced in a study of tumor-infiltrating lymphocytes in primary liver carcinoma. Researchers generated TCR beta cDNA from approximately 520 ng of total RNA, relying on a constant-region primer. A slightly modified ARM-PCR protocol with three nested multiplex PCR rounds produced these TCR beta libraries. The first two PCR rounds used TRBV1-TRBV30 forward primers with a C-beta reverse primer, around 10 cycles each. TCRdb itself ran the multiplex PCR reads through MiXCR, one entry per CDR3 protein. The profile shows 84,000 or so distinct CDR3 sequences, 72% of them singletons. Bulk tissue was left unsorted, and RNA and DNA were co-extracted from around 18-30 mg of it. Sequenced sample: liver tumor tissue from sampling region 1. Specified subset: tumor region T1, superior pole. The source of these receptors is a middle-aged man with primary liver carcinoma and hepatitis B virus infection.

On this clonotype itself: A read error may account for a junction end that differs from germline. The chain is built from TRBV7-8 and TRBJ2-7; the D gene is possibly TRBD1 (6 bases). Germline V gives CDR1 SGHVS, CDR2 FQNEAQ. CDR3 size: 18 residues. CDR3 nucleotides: TGTGTCAGCAGCTTAGTATTAGGCAGGGGCGCGAGTGGCTATGAGCAGTACTTC. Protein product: CVSSLVLGRGASGYEQYF.

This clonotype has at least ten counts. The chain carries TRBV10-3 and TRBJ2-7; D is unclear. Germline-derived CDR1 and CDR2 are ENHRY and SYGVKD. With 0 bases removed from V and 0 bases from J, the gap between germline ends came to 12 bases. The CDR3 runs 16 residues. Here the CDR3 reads CAISESYWASSYEQYF. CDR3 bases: TGTGCCATCAGTGAGTCTTACTGGGCGAGCTCCTACGAGCAGTACTTC.

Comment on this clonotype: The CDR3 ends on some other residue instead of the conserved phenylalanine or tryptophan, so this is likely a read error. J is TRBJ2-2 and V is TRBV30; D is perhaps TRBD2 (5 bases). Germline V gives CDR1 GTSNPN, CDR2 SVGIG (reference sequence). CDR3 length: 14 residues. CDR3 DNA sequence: TGTGCCTGGGCTGGGCAAACCCTCACCGGGGATCTGTTTTCT. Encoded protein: CAWAGQTLTGDLFS.

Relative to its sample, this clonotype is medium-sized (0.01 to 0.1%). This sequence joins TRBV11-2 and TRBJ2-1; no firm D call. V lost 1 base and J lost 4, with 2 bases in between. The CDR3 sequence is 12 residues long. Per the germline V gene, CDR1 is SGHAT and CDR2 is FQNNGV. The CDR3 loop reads CASSLAYNEQFF. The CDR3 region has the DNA TGTGCCAGCAGCTTAGCATACAATGAGCAGTTCTTC.

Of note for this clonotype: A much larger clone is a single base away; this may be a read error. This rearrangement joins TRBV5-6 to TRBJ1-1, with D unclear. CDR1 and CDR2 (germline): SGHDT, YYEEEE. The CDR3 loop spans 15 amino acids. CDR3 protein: CASSLFNGRNTEGFF. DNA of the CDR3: TGTGCCAGCAGCTTGTTCAACGGGAGAAACACTGAAGGTTTCTTT.

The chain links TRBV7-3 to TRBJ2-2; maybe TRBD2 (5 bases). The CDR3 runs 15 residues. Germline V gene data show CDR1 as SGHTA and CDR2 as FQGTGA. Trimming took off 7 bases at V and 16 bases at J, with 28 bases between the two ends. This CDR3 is CASNPRYANTGEWFF. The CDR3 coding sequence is TGTGCCAGCAACCCCCGGTACGCCAACACCGGGGAGTGGTTTTTT.

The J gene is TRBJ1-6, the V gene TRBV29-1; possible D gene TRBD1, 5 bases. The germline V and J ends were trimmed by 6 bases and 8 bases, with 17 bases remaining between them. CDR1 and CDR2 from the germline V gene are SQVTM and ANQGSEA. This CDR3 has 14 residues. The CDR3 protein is CSVGDPSGYSPLHF. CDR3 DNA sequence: TGCAGCGTCGGGGACCCGTCAGGTTATTCACCCCTCCACTTT.

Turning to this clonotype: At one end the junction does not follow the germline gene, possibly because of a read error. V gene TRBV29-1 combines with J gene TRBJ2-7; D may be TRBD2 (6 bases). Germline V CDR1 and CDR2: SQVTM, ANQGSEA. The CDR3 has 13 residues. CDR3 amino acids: CSVGNGRGYEQCF. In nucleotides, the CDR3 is TGTAGCGTCGGTAACGGGAGAGGCTACGAGCAGTGCTTC.

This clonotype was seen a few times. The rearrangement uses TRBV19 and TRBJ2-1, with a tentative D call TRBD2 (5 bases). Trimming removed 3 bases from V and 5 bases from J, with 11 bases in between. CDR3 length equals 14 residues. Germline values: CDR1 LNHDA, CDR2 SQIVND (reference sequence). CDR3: CASSMAGGHNEQFF. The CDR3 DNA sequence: TGTGCCAGTAGTATGGCTGGAGGTCACAATGAGCAGTTCTTC.

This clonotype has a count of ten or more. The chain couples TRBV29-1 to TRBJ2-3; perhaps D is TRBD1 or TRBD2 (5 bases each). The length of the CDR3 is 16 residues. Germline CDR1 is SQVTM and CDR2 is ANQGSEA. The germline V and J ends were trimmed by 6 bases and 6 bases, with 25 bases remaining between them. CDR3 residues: CSVGVPAETVMDTQYF. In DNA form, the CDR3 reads TGCAGCGTGGGGGTTCCTGCGGAGACCGTCATGGATACGCAGTATTTT.

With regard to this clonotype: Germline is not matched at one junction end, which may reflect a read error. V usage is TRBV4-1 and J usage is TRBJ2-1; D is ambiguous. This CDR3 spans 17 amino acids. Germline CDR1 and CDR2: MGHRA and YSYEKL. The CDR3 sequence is CASSHDRPGSSYNEQFF. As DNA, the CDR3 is TGCGCCAGTAGCCACGATAGGCCGGGTAGCTCCTACAATGAGCAGTTCTTC.

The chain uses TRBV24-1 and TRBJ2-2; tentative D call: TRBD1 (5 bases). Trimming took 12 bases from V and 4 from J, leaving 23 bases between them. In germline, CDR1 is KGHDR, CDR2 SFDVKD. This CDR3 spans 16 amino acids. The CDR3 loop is CASPAPRGGRTGELFF. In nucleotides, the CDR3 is TGTGCCTCCCCCGCTCCTAGGGGCGGCCGCACCGGGGAGCTGTTTTTT.

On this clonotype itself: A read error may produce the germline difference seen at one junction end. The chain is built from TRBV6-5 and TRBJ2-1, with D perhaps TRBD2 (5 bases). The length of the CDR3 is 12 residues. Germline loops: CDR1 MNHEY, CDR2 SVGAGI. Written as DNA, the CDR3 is TGTGCCAACAGTTACATCGGGGATGAGCAGTTCTTC. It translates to CANSYIGDEQFF.